Listed here are 11 T cell receptor beta chains from one sample, sequenced in a study of T cells in localized non-small cell lung cancer. The repertoire was sequenced with immunoSEQ multiplex PCR; TCRdb's copy has only in-frame clones and lacks some. This sample has tens of thousands of clones; about 83% occur once, and the top ten carry approximately 13%. This sample comprised peripheral blood, obtained before any cancer treatment. These receptors were taken from a female donor at least 60 years old with stage I lung adenocarcinoma.

The gene calls are TRBV6-6 and TRBJ1-4, with D perhaps matching TRBD1 (5 bases). This CDR3 comprises 13 residues. From germline, CDR1 is MNHNY and CDR2 SVGAGI (reference sequence). V lost 5 bases and J 9 bases, leaving 13 bases between the germline ends. The CDR3 DNA is TGTGCCAGCAGTCTTGGGACGGGCCAAAAACTGTTTTTT. Translated: CASSLGTGQKLFF.

The J gene is TRBJ2-1, the V gene TRBV11-1, with 7 bases matching TRBD1. Unmatched junction bases numbered 3, after V lost 3 bases and J lost 7 bases. CDR1 is SGHAT and CDR2 is FQDESV in the germline V gene (reference sequence). The CDR3 length is 13 residues. The CDR3 region has the DNA TGTGCCAGCAGCTTGGACAGGCAAAATGAGCAGTTCTTC. As protein: CASSLDRQNEQFF.

The V and J genes are TRBV7-3 and TRBJ2-3; 12 bases fit TRBD2. The CDR3 has 17 residues. With 1 base clipped from V and 4 bases from J, the junction kept 6 bases outside the gene matches. Germline V gene data show CDR1 as SGHTA and CDR2 as FQGTGA. CDR3 sequence (DNA): TGTGCCAGCAGCTTAAAGACTAGCGGGGGAGGGGCAGATACGCAGTATTTT. Amino acid sequence: CASSLKTSGGGADTQYF.

The chain links TRBV6-5 to TRBJ1-1, with 9 nucleotides matching TRBD1. Trimming at V came to 6 bases and at J to 10 bases, leaving 6 bases not matched to a gene. Germline CDR1 MNHEY, CDR2 SVGAGI. The CDR3 has 12 amino acids. The CDR3 reads CASSPGTGIAFF. In nucleotides, the CDR3 is TGTGCCAGCAGCCCCGGGACAGGGATAGCTTTCTTT.

This chain connects TRBV6-5 to TRBJ2-3; a weak D match, TRBD1 (5 bases). The CDR3 totals 14 residues. Germline V lookup: CDR1 MNHEY, CDR2 SVGAGI. The germline V and J ends were trimmed by 6 bases and 4 bases, with 14 bases remaining between them. The CDR3 here is CASRHNQGSDTQYF. The CDR3 nucleotides read TGTGCCAGCAGGCATAATCAGGGATCAGATACGCAGTATTTT.

The table lists this clone with a few counts. The chain has TRBV2 and TRBJ1-1; TRBD1 agrees at 8 bases. CDR3 length equals 11 residues. CDR1 is SNHLY, CDR2 FYNNEI, per germline. V shed 7 bases, J shed 11 bases, and the junction held 6 bases outside the gene matches. CDR3 sequence (DNA): TGTGCCAGCACTTTGACAGGGGAGGCTTTCTTT. It codes for CASTLTGEAFF.

This chain uses TRBV10-3 with TRBJ2-5, with 9 bases lining up with TRBD1. V shed 6 bases, J shed 5 bases, and the junction held 10 bases outside the gene matches. The germline V gene has CDR1 ENHRY and CDR2 SYGVKD. The CDR3 loop spans 15 amino acids. DNA of the CDR3: TGTGCCATCAGGGGAACCACAGGGGGCCGGGAGACCCAGTACTTC. Its protein product is CAIRGTTGGRETQYF.

CDR3: CASSRASGRDTQYF. The CDR3 region has the DNA TGTGCCAGTAGTCGGGCTAGCGGGAGGGATACGCAGTATTTT. V is TRBV19 and J is TRBJ2-3; 11 nucleotides agree with TRBD2. Trimming took 5 bases from V and 6 from J; bases not matched to a gene: 4. Germline values: CDR1 LNHDA, CDR2 SQIVND (reference sequence). This CDR3 comprises 14 residues.

In the case of this clone: At one end, the junction sequence differs from germline, possibly due to a read error. The rearrangement joins TRBV20-1 to TRBJ1-1; TRBD1 might be the D (5 bases). This CDR3 contains 11 residues. Per germline, CDR1 DFQATT and CDR2 SNEGSKA (reference sequence). CDR3 DNA sequence: TGCAGTGCTAGTCCGGGACCTGAGGCTTTCTTT. Its protein is CSASPGPEAFF.

This rearrangement joins TRBV27 to TRBJ1-2; D is unclear. CDR1 is MNHEY and CDR2 is SMNVEV in the germline V gene (reference sequence). The germline V and J ends were trimmed by 3 bases and 2 bases, with 7 bases remaining between them. CDR3 size: 13 residues. The DNA for the CDR3 is TGTGCCAGCAGTTTTGGAGCGAACTATGGCTACACCTTC. Protein: CASSFGANYGYTF.

The chain is built from TRBV9 and TRBJ1-5; D may be TRBD1 (5 bases). The V end lost 2 bases, the J end lost 4 bases, and 16 bases lay between the germline ends. The CDR3 length is 16 residues. Germline CDR1 reads SGDLS; CDR2 reads YYNGEE. In DNA, the CDR3 is TGTGCCAGCAGCGTCATTCTCGGAGGGGAGAATCAGCCCCAGCATTTT. Its translation: CASSVILGGENQPQHF.